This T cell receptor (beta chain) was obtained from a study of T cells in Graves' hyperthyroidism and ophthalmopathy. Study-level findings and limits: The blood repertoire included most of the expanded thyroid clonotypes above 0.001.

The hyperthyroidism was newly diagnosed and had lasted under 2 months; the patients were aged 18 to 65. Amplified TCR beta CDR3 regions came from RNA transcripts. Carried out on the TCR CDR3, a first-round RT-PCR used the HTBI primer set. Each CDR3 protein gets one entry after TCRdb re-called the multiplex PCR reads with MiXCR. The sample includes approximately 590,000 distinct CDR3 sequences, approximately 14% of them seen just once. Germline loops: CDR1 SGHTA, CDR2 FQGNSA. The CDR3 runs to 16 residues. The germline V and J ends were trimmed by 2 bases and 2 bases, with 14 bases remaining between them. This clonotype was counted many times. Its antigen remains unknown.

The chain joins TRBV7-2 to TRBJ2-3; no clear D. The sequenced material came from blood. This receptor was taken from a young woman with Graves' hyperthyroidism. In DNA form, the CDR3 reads TGTGCCAGCAGCTTAAGGCAGCCGGCTCACACAGATACGCAGTATTTT. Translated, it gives CASSLRQPAHTDTQYF.